The rows below give T cell receptor beta chains drawn from one sample of a study of memory CD4+ T cells and cytomegalovirus serostatus. The repertoire was sequenced with immunoSEQ multiplex PCR; TCRdb's copy has only in-frame clones and lacks some. The table has about 41,000 clones, around 79% seen once. The sequenced sample was memory CD4+ T cells from blood. The receptor set was obtained from an adult in good health and CMV-seronegative. Both conserved end residues are part of each CDR3. D genes are given only for firm matches. Size values are once, few and many counts, or a class for expanded clones, and some rows have none.

CDR3 DNA: TGTGCCTGGAGTGGGGGTAGCACTGAAGCTTTCTTT; CDR3 protein: CAWSGGSTEAFF; V gene: TRBV30; D gene: -; J gene: TRBJ1-1; clone size: -
CDR3 DNA: TGTGCCAGCAGTTACGGGGGCGGCCACTATGGCTACACCTTC; CDR3 protein: CASSYGGGHYGYTF; V gene: TRBV6-5; D gene: -; J gene: TRBJ1-2; clone size: -
CDR3 DNA: TGTGCCAGCAGCTTAAACCCCGGACAGGGAAGTGAGCAGTTCTTC; CDR3 protein: CASSLNPGQGSEQFF; V gene: TRBV7-3; D gene: TRBD1; J gene: TRBJ2-1; clone size: -
CDR3 DNA: TGTGCCAGCAGGGGGCGACGGGAGCAGTTCTTC; CDR3 protein: CASRGRREQFF; V gene: TRBV2; D gene: -; J gene: TRBJ2-1; clone size: -
CDR3 DNA: TGTGCCAGCAGTTCACTTTCGGCAGATACGCAGTATTTT; CDR3 protein: CASSSLSADTQYF; V gene: TRBV5-6; D gene: -; J gene: TRBJ2-3; clone size: -
CDR3 DNA: TGTGCCAGTAGCCGATACACCGGAACCCAAAATTGGGAGACCCAGTACTTC; CDR3 protein: CASSRYTGTQNWETQYF; V gene: TRBV19; D gene: -; J gene: TRBJ2-5; clone size: -
CDR3 DNA: TGCAGTGCACGGACAGGAAACACCATATATTTT; CDR3 protein: CSARTGNTIYF; V gene: TRBV20-1; D gene: -; J gene: TRBJ1-3; clone size: -
CDR3 DNA: TGTGCCAGCAGTGAATCCAGGCCCAATAATTCACCCCTCCACTTT; CDR3 protein: CASSESRPNNSPLHF; V gene: TRBV2; D gene: -; J gene: TRBJ1-6; clone size: medium-sized
CDR3 DNA: TGTGCCAGCAGCAAGGACGGTGATTTAGTCACCGGGGAGCTGTTTTTT; CDR3 protein: CASSKDGDLVTGELFF; V gene: TRBV7-9; D gene: -; J gene: TRBJ2-2; clone size: once
CDR3 DNA: TGTGCCAGCAGTACGTCCTTTGAACGGCCCCAGCATTTT; CDR3 protein: CASSTSFERPQHF; V gene: TRBV28; D gene: -; J gene: TRBJ1-5; clone size: -
CDR3 DNA: TGTGCCAGCAGCGGAGGGGGGGCAAGCAATCAGCCCCAGCATTTT; CDR3 protein: CASSGGGASNQPQHF; V gene: TRBV9; D gene: -; J gene: TRBJ1-5; clone size: -
CDR3 DNA: TGTGCCTGGAGTGTATTTACAGGTGGGGGCTACACCTTC; CDR3 protein: CAWSVFTGGGYTF; V gene: TRBV30; D gene: -; J gene: TRBJ1-2; clone size: -
CDR3 DNA: TGTGCCAGCAGTGACCTCAGGGTTTCTGGGGCCAACGTCCTGACTTTC; CDR3 protein: CASSDLRVSGANVLTF; V gene: TRBV6-1; D gene: -; J gene: TRBJ2-6; clone size: once
CDR3 DNA: TGTGCCTGGAGTGAACAGGGGGTAAATGGCTACACCTTC; CDR3 protein: CAWSEQGVNGYTF; V gene: TRBV30; D gene: TRBD1; J gene: TRBJ1-2; clone size: -
CDR3 DNA: TGTGCCAGCAGTGAGGGACAGGGCTACGAGCAGTACTTC; CDR3 protein: CASSEGQGYEQYF; V gene: TRBV11-3; D gene: TRBD1; J gene: TRBJ2-7; clone size: -
CDR3 DNA: TGTGCCAGCAGCTTAGTGAGAACTAATGAAAAACTGTTTTTT; CDR3 protein: CASSLVRTNEKLFF; V gene: TRBV7-8; D gene: -; J gene: TRBJ1-4; clone size: -
CDR3 DNA: TGTGCCAGCTCACCGACGCAACAGCGTAATCAGCCCCAGCATTTT; CDR3 protein: CASSPTQQRNQPQHF; V gene: TRBV18; D gene: -; J gene: TRBJ1-5; clone size: -
CDR3 DNA: TGTGCCACCAGCAGAGGACAGGAGTTTAATTCACCCCTCCACTTT; CDR3 protein: CATSRGQEFNSPLHF; V gene: TRBV15; D gene: -; J gene: TRBJ1-6; clone size: -
CDR3 DNA: TGTGCCGTAAAACAGGGGGACACTGAAGCTTTCTTT; CDR3 protein: CAVKQGDTEAFF; V gene: TRBV10-3; D gene: TRBD1; J gene: TRBJ1-1; clone size: few
CDR3 DNA: TGTGCCAGTAGCCGGGGATTGATGCAAGCCAGTCAAGAGACCCAGTACTTC; CDR3 protein: CASSRGLMQASQETQYF; V gene: TRBV19; D gene: -; J gene: TRBJ2-5; clone size: -
CDR3 DNA: TGTGCCAGCTCACCGGAAGTTACTAACTATGGCTACACCTTC; CDR3 protein: CASSPEVTNYGYTF; V gene: TRBV18; D gene: -; J gene: TRBJ1-2; clone size: -
CDR3 DNA: TGTGCCTGGAACACTAACACCGGGGAGCTGTTTTTT; CDR3 protein: CAWNTNTGELFF; V gene: TRBV30; D gene: -; J gene: TRBJ2-2; clone size: -
CDR3 DNA: TGTGCCGTCAGCGAACGTGACAGTTCTAATTCACCCCTCCACTTT; CDR3 protein: CAVSERDSSNSPLHF; V gene: TRBV10-3; D gene: -; J gene: TRBJ1-6; clone size: -
CDR3 DNA: TGTGCCAGCAGATGGATGAACACCGGGGAGCTGTTTTTT; CDR3 protein: CASRWMNTGELFF; V gene: TRBV6-5; D gene: -; J gene: TRBJ2-2; clone size: -
CDR3 DNA: TGTGCCTGCCAGAATGTCAGGGTTGGCTACACCTTC; CDR3 protein: CACQNVRVGYTF; V gene: TRBV30; D gene: -; J gene: TRBJ1-2; clone size: -
CDR3 DNA: TGTGCCACCAGCAGAGCCGGGACTAGCTACACAGATACGCAGTATTTT; CDR3 protein: CATSRAGTSYTDTQYF; V gene: TRBV15; D gene: TRBD2; J gene: TRBJ2-3; clone size: few
CDR3 DNA: TGTGCCAGCAGCTCAACCCACTACGAGCAGTACTTC; CDR3 protein: CASSSTHYEQYF; V gene: TRBV7-2; D gene: -; J gene: TRBJ2-7; clone size: few
CDR3 DNA: TGTGCCAGCAGCCAAGATTATGGGACAGGGGGCACTGAAGCTTTCTTT; CDR3 protein: CASSQDYGTGGTEAFF; V gene: TRBV4-2; D gene: TRBD1; J gene: TRBJ1-1; clone size: -
CDR3 DNA: TGCGCCAGCAGCTTAACACCTACCGGGACTAGCGGTGGGAATGAGCAGTTCTTC; CDR3 protein: CASSLTPTGTSGGNEQFF; V gene: TRBV5-1; D gene: TRBD2; J gene: TRBJ2-1; clone size: -
CDR3 DNA: TGTGCCAGCGACTGGGGCACGGGCACTGAAGCTTTCTTT; CDR3 protein: CASDWGTGTEAFF; V gene: TRBV6-1; D gene: -; J gene: TRBJ1-1; clone size: -
CDR3 DNA: TGTGCCAGTAGTCACCGGGACGGAATAGCCAAAAACATTCAGTACTTC; CDR3 protein: CASSHRDGIAKNIQYF; V gene: TRBV19; D gene: -; J gene: TRBJ2-4; clone size: once
CDR3 DNA: TGCGCCAGCAGCTTGGGGGTCGCGGTGGACACTGAAGCTTTCTTT; CDR3 protein: CASSLGVAVDTEAFF; V gene: TRBV5-1; D gene: -; J gene: TRBJ1-1; clone size: -
CDR3 DNA: TGCAGTGCTTCCGCAGACTATGGCTACACCTTC; CDR3 protein: CSASADYGYTF; V gene: TRBV20-1; D gene: -; J gene: TRBJ1-2; clone size: few
CDR3 DNA: TGTGCCAGCTCACCACCGGGAGGTACTGGGGCCAACGTCCTGACTTTC; CDR3 protein: CASSPPGGTGANVLTF; V gene: TRBV18; D gene: -; J gene: TRBJ2-6; clone size: -
CDR3 DNA: TGCGCCAGCAGCCGGGGTTTAGGGAGGGGAACCGAAAAACTGTTTTTT; CDR3 protein: CASSRGLGRGTEKLFF; V gene: TRBV5-1; D gene: -; J gene: TRBJ1-4; clone size: -
CDR3 DNA: TGTGCCAGCAGCCGGCGGGGGACCATATATTTT; CDR3 protein: CASSRRGTIYF; V gene: TRBV5-6; D gene: -; J gene: TRBJ1-3; clone size: -
CDR3 DNA: TGCGCCAGCAGCTTGGTAGCAGGGGGCTTGGGCTACGAGCAGTACTTC; CDR3 protein: CASSLVAGGLGYEQYF; V gene: TRBV5-1; D gene: TRBD1; J gene: TRBJ2-7; clone size: -
CDR3 DNA: TGCGCCAGCAGCCCAGGGGACAGGGACTCCTACGAGCAGTACTTC; CDR3 protein: CASSPGDRDSYEQYF; V gene: TRBV5-1; D gene: TRBD1; J gene: TRBJ2-7; clone size: -
CDR3 DNA: TGTGCCAGCAGTTACTCGAAGGGGCCCTATGGCTACACCTTC; CDR3 protein: CASSYSKGPYGYTF; V gene: TRBV6-5; D gene: -; J gene: TRBJ1-2; clone size: -
CDR3 DNA: TGTGCCAGTAGGGGGGAAGGATCACCCCTCCACTTT; CDR3 protein: CASRGEGSPLHF; V gene: TRBV19; D gene: -; J gene: TRBJ1-6; clone size: -